Sequencing of this T cell receptor beta chain was carried out in a study of OX40 agonist ivuxolimab in advanced cancers. Turning to the study itself: Melanoma, hepatocellular carcinoma, head and neck or renal cell cancer occurred in dose-escalation patients.

CDR1 is SGDLS and CDR2 is YYNGEE in the germline V gene. The CDR3 is 15 residues long. V dropped 0 bases and J dropped 6 bases, with 13 bases sitting between them. Only in-frame clones appear in the TCRdb table, and some are missing; sequencing was by immunoSEQ multiplex PCR. The sample contains 25,000 to 35,000 clones, roughly 84% of which appear only once. The chain links TRBV9 to TRBJ2-1, with a weak D call TRBD2 (6 bases). The source is an adult with an advanced solid tumor such as melanoma, head and neck, liver or kidney cancer. This material consisted of CD4+ or CD8+ T cells sorted from blood, taken in a trial of the OX40 agonist ivuxolimab. The chain's CDR3 is CASSVGGGRGNEQFF. CDR3 in DNA: TGTGCCAGCAGCGTAGGCGGCGGGCGGGGCAATGAGCAGTTCTTC.